Below, 4 T cell receptor beta chains from the same sample are listed, as sequenced in a study of blood T cells in healthy people across ages. A J-beta primer mix and a sample-barcoded 5' primer were used in a second PCR of roughly 6 to 11 cycles. TCRdb passed the 5' RACE reads through MiXCR, listing each CDR3 protein once. The sample carries about 800,000 distinct CDR3 sequences, roughly 50% recorded once. The sample taken for sequencing was blood. These receptors were collected from a man under 40 in good health.

This CDR3 is CASSYQEGGSGANVLTF. The CDR3 bases are TGTGCCAGCAGTTATCAGGAGGGGGGTTCTGGGGCCAACGTCCTGACTTTC. This chain joins TRBV6-2 or TRBV6-3 and TRBJ2-6; the D call may be TRBD1 or TRBD2 (6 bases each). Germline values: CDR1 MNHEY, CDR2 SVGEGT. This CDR3 region has 17 residues. Trimming removed 3 bases from V and 1 base from J, with 13 bases in between.

This clonotype was counted a few times. The chain recombines TRBV10-3 with TRBJ2-3; possible D gene TRBD2, 6 bases. V was trimmed by 2 bases and J by 2 bases, leaving 8 bases between them. CDR1 and CDR2 from the germline V gene are ENHRY and SYGVKD. The CDR3 has 14 residues. CDR3 bases: TGTGCCATCAGTGAGCGGGAGAACACAGATACGCAGTATTTT. It yields the protein CAISERENTDTQYF.

This clonotype has only a few counts. The rearrangement links TRBV6-2 or TRBV6-3 to TRBJ2-7, with D possibly matching TRBD1 (5 bases). The V end lost 2 bases, the J end lost 3 bases, and 11 bases lay between the germline ends. The CDR3 is made up of 14 amino acids. Germline V gives CDR1 MNHEY, CDR2 SVGEGT. The CDR3 loop reads CASSYGAGFYEQYF. In DNA form, the CDR3 reads TGTGCCAGCAGTTACGGGGCAGGGTTCTACGAGCAGTACTTC.

The chain joins TRBV20-1 to TRBJ1-2; possibly TRBD1 for D (6 bases). Germline CDR1 is DFQATT and CDR2 is SNEGSKA (reference sequence). The V and J ends lost 1 base and 4 bases respectively, with 10 bases between them. CDR3 length: 13 amino acids. CDR3 DNA: TGCAGTGCTAGAGTGGAACAGGGCTATGGCTACACCTTC. Its protein is CSARVEQGYGYTF.